These 19 T cell receptor beta chains originate from one sample sequenced in a study of blood T cell repertoires in COVID-19. The assay was immunoSEQ multiplex PCR, and TCRdb's table has in-frame clones only and misses some. The sample carries some 150,000 clones, 70% to 90% recorded once. Sequenced sample: peripheral blood. All receptors derive from a woman between 65 and 79 years old with acute or convalescent COVID-19.

The V gene is TRBV7-9, the J gene TRBJ2-3, with 7 bases identical to TRBD1. This CDR3 region has 13 residues. J was trimmed by 4 bases and V by 3 bases; bases with no gene match: 1. CDR1 is SEHNR, CDR2 FQNEAQ, per germline (reference sequence). The CDR3 spells CASSLTGPDTQYF. Here the CDR3 DNA reads TGTGCCAGCAGCTTGACAGGGCCAGATACGCAGTATTTT.

The genes are TRBV6-5 and TRBJ1-5; a possible D gene is TRBD1 (6 bases). CDR3 length: 15 residues. V gave up 6 bases and J gave up 5 bases, with 17 bases separating them. Germline CDR1 and CDR2: MNHEY and SVGAGI. CDR3 bases: TGTGCCAGCAGAGCCCTGGGGGCGGGTGATCAGCCCCAGCATTTT. As protein: CASRALGAGDQPQHF.

The V gene is TRBV29-1, the J gene TRBJ1-2; D is undetermined. Between the trimmed V and J ends, which lost 4 bases and 1 base, there was a span of 7 bases. The germline V gene has CDR1 SQVTM and CDR2 ANQGSEA. The CDR3 runs to 12 residues. The CDR3 reads CSVGAGNYGYTF. The CDR3 bases are TGCAGCGTTGGAGCGGGTAACTATGGCTACACCTTC.

The CDR3 is CAIRDRSYEQYF. The CDR3 DNA is TGTGCCATCCGGGACAGGTCCTACGAGCAGTACTTC. The chain joins TRBV6-5 to TRBJ2-7; 8 bases fit TRBD1. V shed 10 bases and J 1 base; nucleotides not matched to a gene: 3. The CDR3 contains 12 residues. The germline CDR1 and CDR2 sequences are MNHEY and SVGAGI.

This clone was picked up a small number of times. The J gene is TRBJ1-2, the V gene TRBV7-8; TRBD1 aligns across 7 bases. Unmatched junction bases numbered 13, after V lost 4 bases and J lost 5 bases. This CDR3 has 16 amino acids. From germline, CDR1 is SGHVS and CDR2 FQNEAQ. As DNA, the CDR3 is TGTGCCAGCAGCTCCCTCCTGACAGGGACACTATATGGCTACACCTTC. Translation gives CASSSLLTGTLYGYTF.

The chain carries TRBV19 and TRBJ1-4; no clear D gene. Germline-derived CDR1 and CDR2 are LNHDA and SQIVND (reference sequence). The CDR3 runs to 15 residues. The V gene lost 7 bases and the J gene lost 3 bases, with 15 bases spanning the gap. The CDR3 DNA is TGTGCCAGTAAGGAGACGGGTGTTTCTAATGAAAAACTGTTTTTT. This encodes CASKETGVSNEKLFF.

V is TRBV4-3 and J is TRBJ2-1; 8 nucleotides align to TRBD2. From germline, CDR1 is LGHNA and CDR2 YSLEER. This CDR3 has 17 residues. V gave up 1 base and J gave up 9 bases; unmatched junction bases: 14. CDR3 nucleotides: TGCGCCAGCAGCCAAGGATTAAGGTCTCGGGGGGGAGGTGAGCAGTTCTTC. Translating gives CASSQGLRSRGGGEQFF.

The rearrangement joins TRBV5-6 to TRBJ1-2; D remains unclear. The germline gives CDR1 SGHDT, CDR2 YYEEEE. With 2 bases removed from V and 4 bases from J, the gap between germline ends came to 15 bases. This CDR3 is built from 15 residues. CDR3 residues: CASSLFAGSGYGYTF. CDR3 DNA: TGTGCCAGCAGCTTATTTGCCGGGAGTGGCTATGGCTACACCTTC.

The rearrangement links TRBV7-9 to TRBJ2-1, with D possibly being TRBD2 (5 bases). Germline V gene lookup returns CDR1 SEHNR and CDR2 FQNEAQ (reference sequence). Between the trimmed V and J ends, which lost 4 bases and 0 bases, there was a span of 19 bases. The CDR3 consists of 18 residues. The CDR3 sequence: CASSSRPPGSSSYNEQFF. The CDR3 region has the DNA TGTGCCAGCAGCTCTAGGCCCCCGGGGTCCAGCTCCTACAATGAGCAGTTCTTC.

The V and J genes are TRBV7-3 and TRBJ2-1, with 7 bases matching TRBD1. J lost 6 bases, V lost 4 bases, and 0 bases had no gene match. The CDR3 is 12 residues long. The germline CDR1 and CDR2 sequences are SGHTA and FQGTGA. CDR3 bases: TGTGCCAGCAGCTACAGGGGCAATGAGCAGTTCTTC. This codes for CASSYRGNEQFF.

This clone was recorded once. The chain uses TRBV10-2 and TRBJ1-5, with no clear D. This CDR3 has 13 residues. Trimming left V 3 bases short and J 6 bases short, with 9 bases between. The germline V gene has CDR1 WSHSY and CDR2 SAAADI. CDR3 in amino acids: CASSDGEGQPQHF. The CDR3 DNA is TGCGCCAGCAGTGACGGGGAGGGTCAGCCCCAGCATTTT.

V and J are TRBV7-2 and TRBJ2-7; TRBD2 aligns across 7 bases. Trimming at V came to 4 bases and at J to 3 bases, leaving 9 bases not matched to a gene. Per germline, CDR1 SGHTA and CDR2 FQGNSA. The CDR3 loop spans 15 amino acids. The CDR3 protein is CASSSRTSSGYEQYF. The CDR3 DNA follows: TGTGCCAGCAGCTCTCGGACTAGTTCGGGCTACGAGCAGTACTTC. Combining the CDR3 with reference TRBV7-2 and TRBJ2-7 gives the whole variable domain GAGVSQSPSNKVTEKGKDVELRCDPISGHTALYWYRQSLGQGLEFLIYFQGNSAPDKSGLPSDRFSAERTGGSVSTLTIQRTQQEDSAVYLCASSSRTSSGYEQYFGPGTRLTVT.

In this sample, this clone turned up once. The V call is TRBV4-1, the J call TRBJ1-2; D not certain. The CDR3 totals 16 residues. The germline V and J ends were trimmed by 1 base and 5 bases, with 17 bases remaining between them. Germline CDR1 MGHRA, CDR2 YSYEKL. CDR3 sequence reads: CASSQANIRIHYGYTF. CDR3 nucleotide sequence: TGCGCCAGCAGCCAAGCCAACATCAGGATACATTATGGCTACACCTTC.

The chain employs TRBV28 and TRBJ2-3, with a possible D match to TRBD2 (6 bases). The CDR3 is 15 amino acids. V was pared by 7 bases and J by 0 bases, with 14 bases between. Germline V gives CDR1 MDHEN, CDR2 SYDVKM. This chain's CDR3 is CASTLGGLSTDTQYF. The CDR3 DNA is TGTGCCAGCACCCTGGGAGGCCTGAGCACAGATACGCAGTATTTT.

The rearrangement joins TRBV11-2 to TRBJ2-7; 10 nucleotides match TRBD2. The V gene's germline CDR1 is SGHAT and CDR2 FQNNGV. The CDR3 consists of 15 residues. V was pared by 4 bases and J by 2 bases, with 5 bases of the junction left unmatched. The CDR3 region is CASSWGLANTYEQYF. In DNA, the CDR3 is TGTGCCAGCAGCTGGGGACTAGCGAACACCTACGAGCAGTACTTC. The full variable domain, completed using reference TRBV11-2 and TRBJ2-7, is EAGVAQSPRYKIIEKRQSVAFWCNPISGHATLYWYQQILGQGPKLLIQFQNNGVVDDSQLPKDRFSAERLKGVDSTLKIQPAKLEDSAVYLCASSWGLANTYEQYFGPGTRLTVT.

This chain joins TRBV7-3 and TRBJ1-1; D is ambiguous. This CDR3 is 13 amino acids long. Trimming took off 2 bases at V and 4 bases at J, with 8 bases between the two ends. Germline-derived CDR1 and CDR2 are SGHTA and FQGTGA. Here the CDR3 reads CASSLGASTEAFF. DNA of the CDR3: TGTGCCAGCAGCTTAGGAGCTAGCACTGAAGCTTTCTTT.

This clone has just one count. The gene calls are TRBV6-6 and TRBJ1-1; TRBD1 matches 9 bases. Germline V gene data show CDR1 as MNHNY and CDR2 as SVGAGI (reference sequence). This CDR3 comprises 14 residues. V was pared by 6 bases and J by 7 bases, with 9 bases of the junction left unmatched. Here the CDR3 reads CASSQGQGGDEAFF. The DNA of the CDR3 is TGTGCCAGCAGCCAGGGACAGGGAGGCGATGAAGCTTTCTTT.

The J gene is TRBJ1-4, the V gene TRBV7-6; TRBD1 is a possible D gene (6 bases). Trimming took off 0 bases at V and 14 bases at J, with 13 bases between the two ends. The CDR3 is 13 residues long. CDR1 and CDR2 from the germline V gene are SGHVS and FNYEAQ. In DNA form, the CDR3 reads TGTGCCAGCAGCTTAGCGCAGGGGCAGTTGCTGTTTTTT. Translation: CASSLAQGQLLFF.

The chain uses TRBV5-1 and TRBJ2-3; 8 bases are a match to TRBD2. This CDR3 spans 16 amino acids. V shed 4 bases and J 1 base; nucleotides not matched to a gene: 8. Germline values: CDR1 SGHRS, CDR2 YFSETQ. CDR3 in DNA: TGCGCCAGCAGCCGAGGGAGTAGCGGGGGCACAGATACGCAGTATTTT. This translates into CASSRGSSGGTDTQYF.